Sequencing of this T cell receptor (beta chain) was carried out in a study of blood T cells in healthy people across ages (dated by TCRdb to between 2014 and 2017). Broadly, across the study: In model experiments, template switching captured roughly one uniquely barcoded TCR beta cDNA molecule for every two T cells. The study measured age-related changes in TCR beta repertoire diversity using deep sequencing normalized with unique cDNA molecular identifiers. The donors were divided into four age groups: young (average approximately 17 years), middle-aged (around 37), aged (62) and long-lived (about 79). To avoid experimental bias, donors of different ages were spread randomly across the sequencing lanes. Two additional independent replicas of 1 million unique cDNA reads from the same blood draw were analyzed for two donors (one aged 18 to 30 and one aged 80 or older). Overall study results and their limits: As age increased, observed TCR beta diversity per million T cells dropped in a roughly linear way, and a significant reduction was already evident by age 40. Because profiling used bulk unsorted PBMCs, naive and antigen-experienced compartments could not be compared conclusively. The long-lived group showed more naive CD4+ T cells, fewer expanded clones and increased TCR diversity than the aged group, suggesting age selection. A strong correlation was found between observed TCR beta diversity and the percentage of naive T cells measured by flow cytometry. Because the CMV infection status of the donors was unknown, age-related changes in expanded clonotypes may potentially have been confounded. Estimates of total diversity based on one million sequenced T cells were regarded as lower bounds and as underestimates.

About this clonotype: Its antigen is still unknown. No quality values exist for individual bases; no much larger clone is one base distant.

The library came from 5' RACE. Sequencing took place on an Illumina HiSeq 2500. The second PCR ran for about 7 to 11 cycles and used a J-beta primer mix along with a sample-barcoded 5' primer. A template-switch 5' adaptor carrying 12 random nucleotides introduced a unique molecular identifier onto each TCR beta cDNA molecule. Each sample yielded at least 2.5 million CDR3-containing paired-end reads. The Mint cDNA synthesis kit, primed by a TRBC-specific oligonucleotide, was used to synthesize first-strand cDNA from all RNA. Following uracil-DNA glycosylase treatment, a first 18-cycle PCR with universal primers M1SS and BC2_uni_R was performed on all cDNA. In the authors' own workflow: Normalization of each sample was performed by random selection of 1 million high-quality reads, each carrying a distinct molecular identifier. Reads sharing molecular identifiers were discarded rather than binned into consensus sequences. MiTCR, run with a Q25 quality threshold and the strictest error-elimination algorithm, handled CDR3 identification, clonotype clustering and error correction. Lower-bound total TCR beta diversity was estimated with a nonparametric unseen species model using Euler transformation. Starting from the raw public reads, TCRdb applied fastp trimming at Q25, assembled clones with MiXCR and retained in-frame beta chains. Entries are consolidated by CDR3 protein sequence, retaining the most common genes and DNA. The V and J calls, along with clone size, are taken from TCRdb and not from the paper's own processing. For this sample there are 1,300,000 or so distinct CDR3 sequences; approximately 63% appear just once. 6.7% of the sample is taken by the ten largest.

The germline V gene encodes CDR1 DFQATT and CDR2 SNEGSKA (reference sequence). The CDR3 measures 13 amino acids from cysteine to phenylalanine. Of all the DNA, just the CDR3 is kept, 39 bases in frame from base 1. V and J are truncated by 5 bases and 3 bases respectively, leaving an intervening sequence of 14 bases. The approximately 39 donors, aged about 6 to 95 years, were systemically healthy Caucasian individuals from Russia. Roughly 11 milliliters of peripheral blood were drawn from each donor into EDTA-treated Vacutainer tubes. Ficoll-Paque density-gradient centrifugation was used to isolate PBMCs, with at least 7 million obtained per sample. Total RNA was extracted from PBMCs with Trizol reagent, with at least 6 micrograms obtained per sample. For every donor, an aliquot of PBMCs went through flow cytometry to measure the percentages of naive CD45RAhigh/CD27high T cells.

This clonotype originated in a young man in good health. Sequences were obtained from blood. The sequence is built from TRBV20-1 and TRBJ2-7; TRBD1 might be the D gene, on 5 matching bases. The CDR3 region reads CSAQPGFRYEQYF. In nucleotides, the sequence is TGCAGTGCTCAACCAGGGTTCCGCTACGAGCAGTACTTC.